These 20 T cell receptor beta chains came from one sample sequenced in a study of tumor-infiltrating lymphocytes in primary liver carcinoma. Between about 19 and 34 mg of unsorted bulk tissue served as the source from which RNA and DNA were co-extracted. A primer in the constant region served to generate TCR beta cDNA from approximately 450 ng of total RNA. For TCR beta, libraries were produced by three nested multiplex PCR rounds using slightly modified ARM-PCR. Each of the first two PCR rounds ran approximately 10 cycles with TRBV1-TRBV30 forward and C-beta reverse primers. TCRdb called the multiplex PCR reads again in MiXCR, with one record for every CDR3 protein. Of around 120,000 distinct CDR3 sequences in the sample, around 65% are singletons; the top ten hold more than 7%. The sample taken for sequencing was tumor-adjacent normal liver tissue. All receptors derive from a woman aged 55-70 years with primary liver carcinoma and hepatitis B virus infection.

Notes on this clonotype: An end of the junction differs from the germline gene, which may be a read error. The CDR3 nucleotides are TGTTCCAGCACCCCCTGGACAGGGAACACTGGAGCTTTCTTT. Protein product: CSSTPWTGNTGAFF. The rearrangement joins TRBV11-2 to TRBJ1-1, with TRBD1 matching over 8 bases. Per germline, CDR1 SGHAT and CDR2 FQNNGV. The CDR3 sequence is 14 residues long.

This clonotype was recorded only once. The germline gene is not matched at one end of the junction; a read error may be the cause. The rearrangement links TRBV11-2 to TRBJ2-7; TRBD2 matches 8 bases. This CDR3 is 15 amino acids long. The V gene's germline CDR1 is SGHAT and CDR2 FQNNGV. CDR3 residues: CVSSLDMGLVPEKYF. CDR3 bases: TGTGTCAGCAGCTTAGATATGGGACTAGTTCCCGAGAAGTATTTC.

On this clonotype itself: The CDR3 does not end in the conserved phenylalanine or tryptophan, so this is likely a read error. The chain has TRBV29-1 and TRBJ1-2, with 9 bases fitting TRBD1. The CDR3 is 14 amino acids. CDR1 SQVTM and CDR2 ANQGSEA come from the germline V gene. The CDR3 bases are TGCAGCCTTGAGGGACAGGGACAGAACTATGGCTACACCCTC. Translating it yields CSLEGQGQNYGYTL.

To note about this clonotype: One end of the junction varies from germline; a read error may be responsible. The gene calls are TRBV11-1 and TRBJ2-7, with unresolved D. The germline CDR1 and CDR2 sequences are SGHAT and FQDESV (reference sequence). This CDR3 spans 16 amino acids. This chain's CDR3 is CVSSLRHTEALYEQYF. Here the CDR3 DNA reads TGTGTCAGCAGCTTAAGGCACACAGAGGCCCTTTACGAGCAGTACTTC.

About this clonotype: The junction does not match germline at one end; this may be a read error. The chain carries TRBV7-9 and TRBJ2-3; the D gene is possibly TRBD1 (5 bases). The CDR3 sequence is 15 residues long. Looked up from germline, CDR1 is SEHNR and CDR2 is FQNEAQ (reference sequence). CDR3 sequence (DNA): TGTGCCACCAGCTTAGGGGCGCTCGGCACAGATACGCAGTATTTT. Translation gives CATSLGALGTDTQYF.

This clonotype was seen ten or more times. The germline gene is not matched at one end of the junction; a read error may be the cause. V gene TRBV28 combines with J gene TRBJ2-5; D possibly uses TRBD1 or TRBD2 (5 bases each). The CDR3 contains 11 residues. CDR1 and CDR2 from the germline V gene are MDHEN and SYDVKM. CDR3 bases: TGTGCCAGCAGTTGGGGGACCTACAGGAACTTC. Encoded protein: CASSWGTYRNF.

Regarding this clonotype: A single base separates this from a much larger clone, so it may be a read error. The DNA for the CDR3 is TGTGCCAGCACTTGGGGAGACCTCCAAGAGACCCAGTACTTC. Translating gives CASTWGDLQETQYF. The chain links TRBV28 to TRBJ2-5, with D perhaps TRBD2 (5 bases). CDR3 length: 14 amino acids. V gave up 7 bases and J gave up 1 base, with 13 bases separating them. Germline V gene data show CDR1 as MDHEN and CDR2 as SYDVKM.

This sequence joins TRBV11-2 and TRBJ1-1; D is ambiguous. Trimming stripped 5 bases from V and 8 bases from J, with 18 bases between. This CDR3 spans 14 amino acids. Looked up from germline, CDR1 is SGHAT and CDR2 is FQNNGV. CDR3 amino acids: CASSLGMGRTEAFF. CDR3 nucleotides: TGTGCCAGCAGCCTAGGGATGGGCAGGACGGAAGCTTTCTTT.

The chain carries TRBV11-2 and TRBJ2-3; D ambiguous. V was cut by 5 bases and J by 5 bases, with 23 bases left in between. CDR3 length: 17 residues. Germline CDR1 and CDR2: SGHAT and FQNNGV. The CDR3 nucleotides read TGTGCCAGCAGCCCATCGGTTTCGACCTTGCATCGAGATACGCAGTATTTT. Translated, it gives CASSPSVSTLHRDTQYF.

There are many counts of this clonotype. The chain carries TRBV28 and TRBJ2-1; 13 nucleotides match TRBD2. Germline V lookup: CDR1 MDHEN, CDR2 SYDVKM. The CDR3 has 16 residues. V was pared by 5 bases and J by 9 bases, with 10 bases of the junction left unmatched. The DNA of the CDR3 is TGTGCCAGCAGTCCGACCGGGACTAGCGGGAAGGGTGAGCAGTTCTTC. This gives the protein CASSPTGTSGKGEQFF.

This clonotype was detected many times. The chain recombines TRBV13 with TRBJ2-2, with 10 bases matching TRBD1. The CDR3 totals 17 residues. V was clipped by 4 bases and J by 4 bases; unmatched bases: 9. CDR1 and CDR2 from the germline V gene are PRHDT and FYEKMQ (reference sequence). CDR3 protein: CASSSLGQGRPTGELFF. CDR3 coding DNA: TGTGCCAGCAGCTCTCTGGGACAGGGGCGTCCCACCGGGGAGCTGTTTTTT.

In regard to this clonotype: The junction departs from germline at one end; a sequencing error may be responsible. The CDR3 sequence is CSVNAGMGSGEMFF. In DNA form, the CDR3 reads TGCAGCGTTAACGCGGGAATGGGATCCGGGGAGATGTTCTTT. The V call is TRBV29-1, the J call TRBJ2-2; tentative D call: TRBD2 (6 bases). The CDR3 consists of 14 residues. Germline CDR1 reads SQVTM; CDR2 reads ANQGSEA.

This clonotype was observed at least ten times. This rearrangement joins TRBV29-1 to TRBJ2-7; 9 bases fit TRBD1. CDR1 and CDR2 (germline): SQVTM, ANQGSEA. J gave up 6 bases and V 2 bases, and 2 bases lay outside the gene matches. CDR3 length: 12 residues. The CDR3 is CSVERDRAEQYF. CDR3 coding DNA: TGCAGCGTTGAACGGGACAGGGCCGAGCAGTACTTC.

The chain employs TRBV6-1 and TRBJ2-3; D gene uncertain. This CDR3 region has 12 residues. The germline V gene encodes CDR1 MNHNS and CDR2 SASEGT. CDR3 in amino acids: CDCSPRTDTQYF. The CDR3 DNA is TGTGACTGCAGTCCGCGTACAGATACGCAGTATTTT.

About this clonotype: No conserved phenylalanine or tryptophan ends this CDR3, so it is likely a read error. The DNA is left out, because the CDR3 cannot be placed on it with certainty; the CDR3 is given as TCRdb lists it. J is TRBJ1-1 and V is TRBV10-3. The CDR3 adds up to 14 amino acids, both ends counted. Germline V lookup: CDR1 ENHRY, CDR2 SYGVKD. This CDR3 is CAISERVGNTEVFI.

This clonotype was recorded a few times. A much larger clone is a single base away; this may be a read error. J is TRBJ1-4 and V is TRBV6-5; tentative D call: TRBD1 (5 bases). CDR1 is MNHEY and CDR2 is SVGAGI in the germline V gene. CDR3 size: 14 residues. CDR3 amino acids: CTSSSGRDSEKLFF. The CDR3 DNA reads TGTACCAGCAGTTCTGGCAGGGATAGTGAAAAACTGTTTTTT.

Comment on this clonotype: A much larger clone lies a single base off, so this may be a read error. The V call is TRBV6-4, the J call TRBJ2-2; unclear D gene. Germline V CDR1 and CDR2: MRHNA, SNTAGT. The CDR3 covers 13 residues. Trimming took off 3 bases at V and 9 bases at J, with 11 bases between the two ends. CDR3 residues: CASSDMSSRELFF. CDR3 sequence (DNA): TGTGCCAGCAGTGATATGTCGTCGCGGGAGCTGTTTTTT.

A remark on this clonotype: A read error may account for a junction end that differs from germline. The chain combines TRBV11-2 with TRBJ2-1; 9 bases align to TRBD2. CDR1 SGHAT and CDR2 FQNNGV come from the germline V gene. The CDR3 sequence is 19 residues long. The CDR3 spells CASSLESGGRALTYKEQFF. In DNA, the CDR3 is TGTGCCAGCAGTTTAGAATCGGGCGGGAGGGCATTGACCTACAAAGAGCAGTTCTTC.

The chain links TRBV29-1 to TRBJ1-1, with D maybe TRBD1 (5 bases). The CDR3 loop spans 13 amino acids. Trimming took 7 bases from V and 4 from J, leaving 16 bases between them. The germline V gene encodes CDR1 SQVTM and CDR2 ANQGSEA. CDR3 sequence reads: CSASRDLSTEAFF. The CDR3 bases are TGCAGCGCCTCCAGGGACCTCTCCACTGAAGCTTTCTTT. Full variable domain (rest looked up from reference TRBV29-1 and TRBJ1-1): SAVISQKPSRDICQRGTSLTIQCQVDSQVTMMFWYRQQPGQSLTLIATANQGSEATYESGFVIDKFPISRPNLTFSTLTVSNMSPEDSSIYLCSASRDLSTEAFFGQGTRLTVV.

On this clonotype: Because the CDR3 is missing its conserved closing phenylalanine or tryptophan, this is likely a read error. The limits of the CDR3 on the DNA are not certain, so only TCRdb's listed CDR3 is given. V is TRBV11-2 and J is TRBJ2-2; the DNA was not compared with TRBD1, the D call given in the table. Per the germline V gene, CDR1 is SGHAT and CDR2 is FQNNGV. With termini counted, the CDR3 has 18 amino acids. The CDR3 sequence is CARSLQNNPGLGAGEPFS.